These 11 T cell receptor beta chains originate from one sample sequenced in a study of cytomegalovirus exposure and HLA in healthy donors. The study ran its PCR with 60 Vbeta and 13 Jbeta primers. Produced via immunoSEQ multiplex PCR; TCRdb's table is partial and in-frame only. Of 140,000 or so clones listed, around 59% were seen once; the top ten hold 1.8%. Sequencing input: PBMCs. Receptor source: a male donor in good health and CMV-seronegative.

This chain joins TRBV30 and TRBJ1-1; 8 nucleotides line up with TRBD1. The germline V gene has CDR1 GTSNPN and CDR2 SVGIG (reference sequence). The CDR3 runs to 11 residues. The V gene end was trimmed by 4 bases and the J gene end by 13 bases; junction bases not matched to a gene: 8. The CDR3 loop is CAWTPGQGIFF. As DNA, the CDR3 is TGTGCCTGGACTCCCGGACAGGGAATTTTCTTT.

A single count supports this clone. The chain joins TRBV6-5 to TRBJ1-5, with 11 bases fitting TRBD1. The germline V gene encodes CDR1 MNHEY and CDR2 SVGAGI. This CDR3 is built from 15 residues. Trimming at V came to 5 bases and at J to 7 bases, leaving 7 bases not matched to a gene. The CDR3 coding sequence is TGTGCCAGCAGTCGGACAGGGGGCTCTTTACAGCCCCAGCATTTT. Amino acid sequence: CASSRTGGSLQPQHF.

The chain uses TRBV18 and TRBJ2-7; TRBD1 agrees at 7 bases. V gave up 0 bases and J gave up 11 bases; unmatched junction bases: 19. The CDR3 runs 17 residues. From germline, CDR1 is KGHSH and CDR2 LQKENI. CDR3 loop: CASSPPLGRQGNIEEYF. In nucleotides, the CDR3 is TGTGCCAGCTCACCACCTTTGGGGAGACAGGGTAATATAGAAGAGTACTTC.

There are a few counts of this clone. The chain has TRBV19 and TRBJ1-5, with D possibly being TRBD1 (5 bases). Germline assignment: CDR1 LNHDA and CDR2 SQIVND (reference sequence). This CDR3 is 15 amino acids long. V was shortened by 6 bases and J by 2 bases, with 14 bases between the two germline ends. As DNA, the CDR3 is TGTGCCAGTAGCGACCAGGGTCGGCGCAATCAGCCCCAGCATTTT. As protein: CASSDQGRRNQPQHF.

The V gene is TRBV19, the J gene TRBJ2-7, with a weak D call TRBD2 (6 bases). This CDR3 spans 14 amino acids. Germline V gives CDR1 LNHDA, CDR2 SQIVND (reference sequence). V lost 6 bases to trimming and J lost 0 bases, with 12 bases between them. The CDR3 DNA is TGTGCCAGTAGGCGGGACGCGAGCTCCTACGAGCAGTACTTC. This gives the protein CASRRDASSYEQYF.

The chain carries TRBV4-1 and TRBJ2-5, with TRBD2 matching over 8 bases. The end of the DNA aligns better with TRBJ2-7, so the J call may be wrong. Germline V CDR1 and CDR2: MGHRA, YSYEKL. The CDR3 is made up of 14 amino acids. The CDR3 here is CASSQVLADYEQYF. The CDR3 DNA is TGCGCCAGCAGCCAAGTACTAGCGGACTACGAGCAGTACTTC.

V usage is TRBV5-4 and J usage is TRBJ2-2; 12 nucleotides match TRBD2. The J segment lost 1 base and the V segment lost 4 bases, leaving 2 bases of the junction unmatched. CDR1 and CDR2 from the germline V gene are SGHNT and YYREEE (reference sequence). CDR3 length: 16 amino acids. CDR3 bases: TGTGCCAGCAGCGAGGGACTAGCGGGGAACACCGGGGAGCTGTTTTTT. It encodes CASSEGLAGNTGELFF.

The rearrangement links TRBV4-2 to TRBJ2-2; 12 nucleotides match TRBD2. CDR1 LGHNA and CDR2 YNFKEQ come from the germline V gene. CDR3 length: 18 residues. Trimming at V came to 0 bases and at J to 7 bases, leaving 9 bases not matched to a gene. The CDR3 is CASSQDHSSGGDGGELFF. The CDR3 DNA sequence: TGTGCCAGCAGCCAAGATCACTCTAGCGGGGGGGACGGCGGGGAGCTGTTTTTT.

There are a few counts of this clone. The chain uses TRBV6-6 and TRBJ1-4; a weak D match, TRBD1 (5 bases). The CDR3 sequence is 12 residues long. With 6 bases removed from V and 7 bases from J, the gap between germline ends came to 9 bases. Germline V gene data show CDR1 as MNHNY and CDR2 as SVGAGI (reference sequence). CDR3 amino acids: CASSPGGEKLFF. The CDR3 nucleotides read TGTGCCAGCAGCCCCGGGGGTGAAAAACTGTTTTTT.

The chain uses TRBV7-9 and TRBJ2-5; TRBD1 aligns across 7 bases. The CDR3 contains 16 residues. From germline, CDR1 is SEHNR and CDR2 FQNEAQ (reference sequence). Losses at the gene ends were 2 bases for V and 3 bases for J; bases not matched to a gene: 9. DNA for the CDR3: TGTGCCAGCAGCTTACCGTACCGGGACAGAGAAGAGACCCAGTACTTC. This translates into CASSLPYRDREETQYF. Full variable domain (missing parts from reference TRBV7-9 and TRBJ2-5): DTGVSQNPRHKITKRGQNVTFRCDPISEHNRLYWYRQTLGQGPEFLTYFQNEAQLEKSRLLSDRFSAERPKGSFSTLEIQRTEQGDSAMYLCASSLPYRDREETQYFGPGTRLLVL.

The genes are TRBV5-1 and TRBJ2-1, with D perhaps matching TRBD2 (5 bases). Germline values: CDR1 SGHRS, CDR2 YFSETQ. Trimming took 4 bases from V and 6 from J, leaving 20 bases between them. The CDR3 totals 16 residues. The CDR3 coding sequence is TGCGCCAGCAGCCTCCAGACTAACCGTATCCTCAATGAGCAGTTCTTC. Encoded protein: CASSLQTNRILNEQFF.